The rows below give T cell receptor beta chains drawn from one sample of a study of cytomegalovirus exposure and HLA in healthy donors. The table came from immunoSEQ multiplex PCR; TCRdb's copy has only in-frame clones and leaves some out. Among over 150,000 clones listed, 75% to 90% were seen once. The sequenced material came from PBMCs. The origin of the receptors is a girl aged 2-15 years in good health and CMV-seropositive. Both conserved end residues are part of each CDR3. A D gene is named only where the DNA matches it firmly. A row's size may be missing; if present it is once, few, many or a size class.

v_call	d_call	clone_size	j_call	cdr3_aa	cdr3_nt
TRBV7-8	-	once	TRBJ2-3	CASSLALADTQYF	TGTGCCAGCAGCTTAGCACTTGCAGATACGCAGTATTTT
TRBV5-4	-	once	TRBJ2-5	CASSPQPGPETQYF	TGTGCCAGCAGCCCGCAACCCGGTCCAGAGACCCAGTACTTC
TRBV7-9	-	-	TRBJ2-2	CASSSYSGELFF	TGTGCCAGCAGCTCCTATTCCGGGGAGCTGTTTTTT
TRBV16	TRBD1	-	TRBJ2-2	CASSQYATGGPRMAGELFF	TGTGCCAGCAGCCAATACGCGACAGGGGGCCCCCGAATGGCCGGGGAGCTGTTTTTT
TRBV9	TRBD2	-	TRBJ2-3	CASSGPPLAGVYTQYF	TGTGCCAGCAGCGGACCCCCTCTAGCGGGAGTATATACGCAGTATTTT
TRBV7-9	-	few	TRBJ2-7	CASSLVGPRMGYEQYF	TGTGCCAGCAGCTTAGTCGGTCCCAGGATGGGTTACGAGCAGTACTTC
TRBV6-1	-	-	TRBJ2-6	CATTDIISGANVLTF	TGTGCCACCACGGACATTATCTCTGGGGCCAACGTCCTGACTTTC
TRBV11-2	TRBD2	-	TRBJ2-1	CASTLLAGGPSSGEQFF	TGTGCCAGCACCTTACTAGCGGGAGGGCCATCATCGGGTGAGCAGTTCTTC
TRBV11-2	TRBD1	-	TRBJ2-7	CASSLGQGRNEQYF	TGTGCCAGCAGCTTAGGACAGGGGCGGAACGAGCAGTACTTC
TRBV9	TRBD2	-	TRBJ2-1	CASSVYPSGSSGEQFF	TGTGCCAGCAGCGTATACCCTAGCGGGAGTTCAGGAGAGCAGTTCTTC
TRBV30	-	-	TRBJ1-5	CAWSAGGSNQPQHF	TGTGCCTGGAGTGCGGGGGGGAGCAATCAGCCCCAGCATTTT
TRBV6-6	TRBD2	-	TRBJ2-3	CASSPLTSGKTDTQYF	TGTGCCAGCAGTCCCTTGACTAGCGGGAAAACAGATACGCAGTATTTT
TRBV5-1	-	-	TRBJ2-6	CASYPAWGPGANVLTF	TGCGCCAGCTACCCAGCGTGGGGCCCTGGGGCCAACGTCCTGACTTTC
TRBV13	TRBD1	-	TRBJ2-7	CASARSGTETYEQYF	TGTGCCAGCGCGAGATCCGGGACAGAGACCTACGAGCAGTACTTC
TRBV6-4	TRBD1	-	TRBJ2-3	CASSLSGGAGDTQYF	TGTGCCAGCAGTCTATCAGGGGGCGCGGGAGATACGCAGTATTTT
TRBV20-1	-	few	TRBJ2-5	CSAVGGETQYF	TGCAGTGCCGTCGGCGGGGAGACCCAGTACTTC
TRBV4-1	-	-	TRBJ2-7	CASSQETGTYEQYF	TGCGCCAGCAGCCAAGAGACAGGTACCTACGAGCAGTACTTC
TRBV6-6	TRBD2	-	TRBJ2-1	CASSPLSGRQDNEQFF	TGTGCCAGCAGTCCCCTTAGCGGGAGGCAGGACAATGAGCAGTTCTTC
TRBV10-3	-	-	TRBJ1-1	CAISGSWGLSNTEAFF	TGTGCCATCAGTGGCTCCTGGGGACTATCGAACACTGAAGCTTTCTTT
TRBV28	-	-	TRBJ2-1	CASSLPNNEQFF	TGTGCCAGCAGTTTACCAAACAATGAGCAGTTCTTC
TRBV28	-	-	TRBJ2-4	CASSPGTLLNIQYF	TGTGCCAGCAGTCCAGGGACACTATTGAACATTCAGTACTTC
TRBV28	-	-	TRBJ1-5	CASGQLNNQPQHF	TGTGCCAGTGGACAGTTGAACAATCAGCCCCAGCATTTT
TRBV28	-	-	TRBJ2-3	CASRDSGVTDTQYF	TGTGCCAGCAGGGATTCGGGAGTAACGGATACGCAGTATTTT
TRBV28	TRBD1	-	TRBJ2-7	CASSHAGQALSYEQYF	TGTGCCAGCAGCCATGCGGGACAGGCCCTCTCCTACGAGCAGTACTTC
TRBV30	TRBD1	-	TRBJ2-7	CAWSPRGQTYEQYF	TGTGCCTGGAGCCCCAGGGGGCAGACCTACGAGCAGTACTTC
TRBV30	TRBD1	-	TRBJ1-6	CAWSPGQGFSPLHF	TGTGCCTGGAGTCCGGGACAGGGGTTTTCACCCCTCCACTTT
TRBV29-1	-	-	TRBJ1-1	CSVETGEAFF	TGCAGCGTTGAAACGGGGGAAGCTTTCTTT
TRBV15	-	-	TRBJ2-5	CATSRVSGFRETQYF	TGTGCCACCAGCAGAGTATCGGGGTTCAGGGAGACCCAGTACTTC
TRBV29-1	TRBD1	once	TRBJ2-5	CSVRTGEETQYF	TGCAGCGTTCGGACAGGGGAAGAGACCCAGTACTTC
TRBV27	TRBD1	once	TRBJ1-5	CASSRGRGDHQPQHF	TGTGCCAGCAGTCGGGGCAGGGGGGACCATCAGCCCCAGCATTTT
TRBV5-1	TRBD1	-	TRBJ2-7	CASSLRGPYEQYF	TGCGCCAGCAGCTTAAGGGGGCCCTACGAGCAGTACTTC
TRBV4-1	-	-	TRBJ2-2	CASSQVGGPDAGELFF	TGCGCCAGCAGCCAAGTCGGCGGCCCCGACGCCGGGGAGCTGTTTTTT
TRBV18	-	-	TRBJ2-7	CASSRASYEQYF	TGTGCCAGCTCACGAGCCTCCTACGAGCAGTACTTC
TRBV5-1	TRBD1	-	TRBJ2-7	CASSSNTGVRYEQYF	TGCGCCAGCAGCTCGAATACAGGGGTTCGGTACGAGCAGTACTTC
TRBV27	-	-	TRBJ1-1	CASSLSARVIEAFF	TGTGCCAGCAGTTTATCGGCCCGGGTAATTGAAGCTTTCTTT
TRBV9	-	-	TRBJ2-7	CASSGGRGYEQYF	TGTGCCAGCAGCGGGGGCAGGGGCTACGAGCAGTACTTC